A selection of T cell receptor beta chains follows, all from one sample in a study of blood T cell repertoires in COVID-19. Clones were sequenced by immunoSEQ multiplex PCR, and TCRdb holds only the in-frame ones, with some missing. The profile shows around 480,000 clones, about 87% of them singletons. Material for sequencing was peripheral blood. All receptors derive from a woman aged 45 to 65 with COVID-19, enrolled during active disease. Each CDR3 is given with its conserved first and last residue. The D gene is left open where the match is weak. Size values are once, few and many counts, or a class for expanded clones, and some rows have none.

j_call: TRBJ1-2; clone_size: -; v_call: TRBV6-5; d_call: -; cdr3_aa: CASSYSGFNYGYTF; cdr3_nt: TGTGCCAGCAGTTATTCGGGGTTTAACTATGGCTACACCTTC
j_call: TRBJ2-1; clone_size: -; v_call: TRBV7-9; d_call: TRBD2; cdr3_aa: CASSETGTRYNEQFF; cdr3_nt: TGTGCCAGCAGCGAGACCGGGACTAGGTACAATGAGCAGTTCTTC
j_call: TRBJ2-5; clone_size: -; v_call: TRBV9; d_call: TRBD1; cdr3_aa: CASSAGDTPGGTQYF; cdr3_nt: TGTGCCAGCAGCGCTGGGGACACCCCAGGGGGGACCCAGTACTTC
j_call: TRBJ1-4; clone_size: -; v_call: TRBV27; d_call: TRBD1; cdr3_aa: CASSSQKLTGQGIEKLFF; cdr3_nt: TGTGCCAGCAGTTCTCAAAAACTCACCGGACAGGGAATTGAAAAACTGTTTTTT
j_call: TRBJ1-3; clone_size: few; v_call: TRBV6-5; d_call: TRBD1; cdr3_aa: CASSPGGSGNTIYF; cdr3_nt: TGTGCCAGCTCACCAGGGGGCTCTGGAAACACCATATATTTT
j_call: TRBJ1-2; clone_size: once; v_call: TRBV4-1; d_call: -; cdr3_aa: CASSQEVGQSGGYTF; cdr3_nt: TGCGCCAGCAGCCAAGAAGTCGGACAGTCGGGTGGCTACACCTTC
j_call: TRBJ1-2; clone_size: -; v_call: TRBV18; d_call: -; cdr3_aa: CASSPDRSNYGYTF; cdr3_nt: TGTGCCAGCTCACCCGACAGATCTAACTATGGCTACACCTTC
j_call: TRBJ1-2; clone_size: -; v_call: TRBV3-1/TRBV3-2; d_call: TRBD1; cdr3_aa: CASSQPGQTYGYTF; cdr3_nt: TGTGCCAGCAGCCAACCGGGACAGACCTATGGCTACACCTTC
j_call: TRBJ1-2; clone_size: -; v_call: TRBV6-1; d_call: -; cdr3_aa: CASSDRIGPPGGYTF; cdr3_nt: TGTGCCAGCAGTGACCGCATTGGGCCCCCGGGAGGCTACACCTTC
j_call: TRBJ1-2; clone_size: -; v_call: TRBV4-1; d_call: -; cdr3_aa: CASSPNRDRGYTF; cdr3_nt: TGCGCCAGCAGCCCGAACAGGGACCGCGGCTACACCTTC
j_call: TRBJ1-1; clone_size: -; v_call: TRBV2; d_call: -; cdr3_aa: CASRVQVAGGEAFF; cdr3_nt: TGTGCCAGCAGGGTACAGGTAGCGGGAGGCGAAGCTTTCTTT
j_call: TRBJ2-1; clone_size: -; v_call: TRBV11-2; d_call: TRBD2; cdr3_aa: CASSFGSGGANEQFF; cdr3_nt: TGTGCCAGCAGCTTTGGTTCGGGGGGGGCAAATGAGCAGTTCTTC
j_call: TRBJ2-7; clone_size: once; v_call: TRBV4-1; d_call: -; cdr3_aa: CASSQPGQPQYF; cdr3_nt: TGCGCCAGCAGCCAACCCGGACAGCCCCAGTACTTC
j_call: TRBJ2-5; clone_size: -; v_call: TRBV5-1; d_call: -; cdr3_aa: CASSLVSGQETQYF; cdr3_nt: TGCGCCAGCAGCTTGGTGTCAGGGCAAGAGACCCAGTACTTC
j_call: TRBJ1-6; clone_size: -; v_call: TRBV11-2; d_call: TRBD1; cdr3_aa: CASSLTGAYNSPLHF; cdr3_nt: TGTGCCAGCAGCTTAACAGGGGCCTATAATTCACCCCTCCACTTT
j_call: TRBJ2-3; clone_size: once; v_call: TRBV5-4; d_call: TRBD2; cdr3_aa: CASSLGLAGNTDTQYF; cdr3_nt: TGTGCCAGCAGCTTGGGGCTAGCGGGGAACACAGATACGCAGTATTTT
j_call: TRBJ1-2; clone_size: few; v_call: TRBV7-9; d_call: -; cdr3_aa: CASSLEYVGGYTF; cdr3_nt: TGTGCCAGCAGCTTAGAGTATGTTGGCGGCTACACCTTC
j_call: TRBJ2-7; clone_size: once; v_call: TRBV13; d_call: TRBD1; cdr3_aa: CASSPPLRDRGAYEQYF; cdr3_nt: TGTGCCAGCAGCCCCCCCCTCCGGGACAGGGGGGCCTACGAGCAGTACTTC
j_call: TRBJ1-2; clone_size: -; v_call: TRBV4-1; d_call: -; cdr3_aa: CASSQEWTVTPYGYTF; cdr3_nt: TGCGCCAGCAGCCAAGAATGGACAGTTACCCCCTATGGCTACACCTTC
j_call: TRBJ1-5; clone_size: few; v_call: TRBV4-1; d_call: -; cdr3_aa: CASSQDTRRKPNQPQHF; cdr3_nt: TGCGCCAGCAGCCAAGATACAAGGAGAAAGCCTAATCAGCCCCAGCATTTT
j_call: TRBJ1-1; clone_size: -; v_call: TRBV29-1; d_call: -; cdr3_aa: CSVGVFRDTEAFF; cdr3_nt: TGCAGCGTCGGGGTATTTAGGGACACTGAAGCTTTCTTT
j_call: TRBJ1-2; clone_size: once; v_call: TRBV10-1; d_call: -; cdr3_aa: CASSESGARGYTF; cdr3_nt: TGCGCCAGCAGTGAGTCAGGGGCGAGGGGCTACACCTTC
j_call: TRBJ2-7; clone_size: -; v_call: TRBV7-2; d_call: -; cdr3_aa: CASSPRGGAYISYEQYF; cdr3_nt: TGTGCCAGCAGCCCAAGAGGAGGGGCGTACATATCCTACGAGCAGTACTTC